The 20 T cell receptor beta chains below were found in one sample sequenced in a study of neurological immune-mediated disorders. TCRdb ran MiXCR on the 5' RACE reads and lists one entry per CDR3 protein. The repertoire holds approximately 59,000 distinct CDR3 sequences, with around 5.1% as singletons. The source material was PBMCs. Receptor source: a human donor with multiple sclerosis. The donor label of this sample is uncertain.

This clonotype was seen at least ten times. V and J are TRBV20-1 and TRBJ1-4, with 7 bases matching TRBD1. There are 15 residues in the CDR3. Losses at the gene ends were 1 base for V and 8 bases for J; bases not matched to a gene: 10. Germline values: CDR1 DFQATT, CDR2 SNEGSKA (reference sequence). CDR3 nucleotide sequence: TGCAGTGCTAGAGCTACAGGGGCCCGAGAAGAAAAACTGTTTTTT. Translation gives CSARATGAREEKLFF.

This clonotype was observed at least ten times. V and J are TRBV4-2 and TRBJ2-3; the D is unclear. The CDR3 has 15 residues. Germline V gene sequence: CDR1 LGHNA, CDR2 YNFKEQ. The V end lost 0 bases, the J end lost 3 bases, and 10 bases lay between the germline ends. This CDR3 is CASSQEWARTDTQYF. The CDR3 bases are TGTGCCAGCAGCCAAGAGTGGGCGCGGACAGATACGCAGTATTTT.

This clonotype was counted many times. This chain joins TRBV12-3 or TRBV12-4 and TRBJ2-4; a weak D match, TRBD2 (6 bases). Trimming left V 7 bases short and J 3 bases short, with 25 bases between. CDR3 size: 18 residues. The CDR3 region is CASTFVSGVKTYKNIQYF. CDR3 coding DNA: TGTGCCAGCACCTTTGTTAGCGGAGTTAAAACGTACAAAAACATTCAGTACTTC.

There are many counts of this clonotype. The V call is TRBV5-1, the J call TRBJ1-4, with 9 bases lining up with TRBD1. Germline CDR1 is SGHRS and CDR2 is YFSETQ. V lost 0 bases, J lost 6 bases, and 6 bases stayed unmatched. This CDR3 contains 16 residues. The CDR3 spells CASSLGIGTGYEKLFF. The DNA of the CDR3 is TGCGCCAGCAGCTTGGGAATCGGGACAGGGTATGAAAAACTGTTTTTT. The variable domain in full, completed from reference TRBV5-1 and TRBJ1-4, reads KAGVTQTPRYLIKTRGQQVTLSCSPISGHRSVSWYQQTPGQGLQFLFEYFSETQRNKGNFPGRFSGRQFSNSRSEMNVSTLELGDSALYLCASSLGIGTGYEKLFFGSGTQLSVL.

This clonotype was seen ten or more times. This chain links TRBV5-1 with TRBJ2-1; D is perhaps TRBD1 or TRBD2 (5 bases each). The CDR3 spans 13 residues. The germline gives CDR1 SGHRS, CDR2 YFSETQ. V shed 0 bases and J shed 9 bases, with 10 bases lying between them. The CDR3 is CASSLAQGVEQFF. The DNA for the CDR3 is TGCGCCAGCAGCTTGGCTCAGGGAGTTGAGCAGTTCTTC. The whole variable domain, filled in from reference TRBV5-1 and TRBJ2-1, reads KAGVTQTPRYLIKTRGQQVTLSCSPISGHRSVSWYQQTPGQGLQFLFEYFSETQRNKGNFPGRFSGRQFSNSRSEMNVSTLELGDSALYLCASSLAQGVEQFFGPGTRLTVL.

This clonotype was recorded many times. V is TRBV7-6 and J is TRBJ2-1; 11 bases match TRBD2. Trimming took 4 bases from V and 9 from J; bases not matched to a gene: 8. The CDR3 is 15 residues long. Germline V gene data show CDR1 as SGHVS and CDR2 as FNYEAQ. CDR3 amino acids: CASSSLAGGPIEQFF. CDR3 in DNA: TGTGCCAGCAGCTCATTAGCGGGGGGGCCCATTGAGCAGTTCTTC.

The sample holds many counts of this clonotype. The chain uses TRBV7-2 and TRBJ1-5; D may be TRBD1 (5 bases). CDR1 SGHTA and CDR2 FQGNSA come from the germline V gene. Trimming took off 5 bases at V and 6 bases at J, with 14 bases between the two ends. This CDR3 contains 14 residues. CDR3 DNA sequence: TGTGCCAGCAGCCCCTTCGAGGGACGTCAGCCCCAGCATTTT. Translation: CASSPFEGRQPQHF.

There are many counts of this clonotype. This chain connects TRBV5-1 to TRBJ2-1; D unclear. V was trimmed by 5 bases and J by 3 bases, leaving 12 bases between them. CDR3 length: 14 residues. In germline, CDR1 is SGHRS, CDR2 YFSETQ. This chain's CDR3 is CASRGASYYNEQFF. As DNA, the CDR3 is TGCGCCAGCAGAGGTGCCTCGTACTACAATGAGCAGTTCTTC.

This clonotype was seen ten or more times. The chain combines TRBV5-6 with TRBJ2-1; 9 nucleotides line up with TRBD2. The germline CDR1 and CDR2 sequences are SGHDT and YYEEEE. Trimming cost V 5 bases and J 0 bases; bases outside gene matches: 9. The length of the CDR3 is 17 residues. CDR3 in amino acids: CASSWRGGPSSYNEQFF. The CDR3 coding sequence is TGTGCCAGCAGTTGGCGGGGGGGACCGAGCTCCTACAATGAGCAGTTCTTC. Full variable domain (outside the CDR3, taken from reference TRBV5-6 and TRBJ2-1): DAGVTQSPTHLIKTRGQQVTLRCSPKSGHDTVSWYQQALGQGPQFIFQYYEEEERQRGNFPDRFSGHQFPNYSSELNVNALLLGDSALYLCASSWRGGPSSYNEQFFGPGTRLTVL.

This clonotype occurred many times. The chain joins TRBV20-1 to TRBJ2-4; weak D call: TRBD1 (6 bases). CDR1 and CDR2 (germline): DFQATT, SNEGSKA (reference sequence). The CDR3 runs 14 residues. V was shortened by 4 bases and J by 3 bases, with 13 bases between the two germline ends. The CDR3 protein is CSANGGYSKNIQYF. In DNA form, the CDR3 reads TGCAGTGCTAATGGGGGCTACAGCAAAAACATTCAGTACTTC.

This clonotype was observed at least ten times. The chain combines TRBV5-1 with TRBJ1-1; D remains ambiguous. This CDR3 has 14 amino acids. Trimming took off 0 bases at V and 5 bases at J, with 11 bases between the two ends. The germline gives CDR1 SGHRS, CDR2 YFSETQ. CDR3 protein: CASSLVELGTEAFF. Written as DNA, the CDR3 is TGCGCCAGCAGCTTGGTGGAACTCGGGACTGAAGCTTTCTTT. Together with reference TRBV5-1 and TRBJ1-1, the CDR3 gives the full variable domain: KAGVTQTPRYLIKTRGQQVTLSCSPISGHRSVSWYQQTPGQGLQFLFEYFSETQRNKGNFPGRFSGRQFSNSRSEMNVSTLELGDSALYLCASSLVELGTEAFFGQGTRLTVV.

This clonotype showed up many times. The chain carries TRBV12-3 or TRBV12-4 and TRBJ2-2; no clear D. The V end was cut by 1 base, the J end by 0 bases, with 6 bases between. CDR3 size: 15 residues. The CDR3 spells CASSLGGSNTGELFF. Written as DNA, the CDR3 is TGTGCCAGCAGTTTAGGCGGTTCGAACACCGGGGAGCTGTTTTTT.

This clonotype was seen many times. This chain uses TRBV5-1 with TRBJ2-7; 10 bases line up with TRBD1. CDR3 size: 14 residues. Germline assignment: CDR1 SGHRS and CDR2 YFSETQ. The V segment lost 3 bases and the J segment 4 bases; nucleotides outside the gene matches: 4. CDR3 bases: TGCGCCAGCAGCTCGCCGGGACAGGGGTACGAGCAGTACTTC. Translating gives CASSSPGQGYEQYF.

In this sample, this clonotype turned up many times. The V gene is TRBV5-1, the J gene TRBJ2-1, with 8 positions matching TRBD2. V lost 0 bases to trimming and J lost 8 bases; unmatched junction nucleotides: 7. CDR3 size: 15 residues. Germline V gene lookup returns CDR1 SGHRS and CDR2 YFSETQ. CDR3 protein: CASSLVGGDIDEQFF. The DNA for the CDR3 is TGCGCCAGCAGCTTGGTCGGGGGGGATATCGATGAGCAGTTCTTC.

This clonotype was recorded many times. This sequence joins TRBV20-1 and TRBJ1-1; D is perhaps TRBD1 (5 bases). The CDR3 loop spans 13 amino acids. V was clipped by 5 bases and J by 3 bases, with 13 bases between them. Germline V gene sequence: CDR1 DFQATT, CDR2 SNEGSKA (reference sequence). CDR3 sequence (DNA): TGCAGTGCTCAAATGGGACTGTACACTGAAGCTTTCTTT. It is translated as CSAQMGLYTEAFF.

Here the CDR3 DNA reads TGCAGCGTTGAAGCGGGGGCGGCTTTCTTT. This encodes CSVEAGAAFF. V and J are TRBV29-1 and TRBJ1-1; possible D gene TRBD1, 6 bases. This CDR3 has 10 residues. The germline CDR1 and CDR2 sequences are SQVTM and ANQGSEA. Trimming removed 1 base from V and 11 bases from J, with 8 bases in between.

This clonotype was recorded at least ten times. This chain links TRBV4-1 with TRBJ2-3, with 8 bases matching TRBD2. CDR1 MGHRA and CDR2 YSYEKL come from the germline V gene. V dropped 7 bases and J dropped 6; count of bases not matched to a gene: 9. This CDR3 spans 14 amino acids. The CDR3 DNA reads TGCGCCAGCAAAAGCGGGGGCCCGCGGGATACGCAGTATTTT. This sequence encodes CASKSGGPRDTQYF.

This clonotype was seen ten or more times. The gene calls are TRBV6-5 and TRBJ2-3; D not certain. V lost 6 bases, J lost 3 bases, and 10 bases lay in between. This CDR3 has 13 residues. Germline CDR1 MNHEY, CDR2 SVGAGI. The CDR3: CASSPSPTDTQYF. The DNA of the CDR3 is TGTGCCAGCAGCCCCTCGCCTACAGATACGCAGTATTTT.

This clonotype was seen many times. This rearrangement joins TRBV4-1 to TRBJ1-5; 9 nucleotides match TRBD1. The V and J ends lost 3 bases and 3 bases, in that order; junction bases with no gene match: 6. The CDR3 consists of 16 residues. Germline values: CDR1 MGHRA, CDR2 YSYEKL. CDR3 bases: TGCGCCAGCAGCCAGCCCACAGGGGGCCACAATCAGCCCCAGCATTTT. Its translation is CASSQPTGGHNQPQHF.

The chain uses TRBV18 and TRBJ1-2, with TRBD1 matching 7 bases. This CDR3 spans 14 amino acids. J was trimmed by 5 bases and V by 6 bases; bases with no gene match: 9. Germline V gene data show CDR1 as KGHSH and CDR2 as LQKENI. DNA of the CDR3: TGTGCCAGCTCCCCGACAGGGACTTCATATGGCTACACCTTC. Amino acid sequence: CASSPTGTSYGYTF.